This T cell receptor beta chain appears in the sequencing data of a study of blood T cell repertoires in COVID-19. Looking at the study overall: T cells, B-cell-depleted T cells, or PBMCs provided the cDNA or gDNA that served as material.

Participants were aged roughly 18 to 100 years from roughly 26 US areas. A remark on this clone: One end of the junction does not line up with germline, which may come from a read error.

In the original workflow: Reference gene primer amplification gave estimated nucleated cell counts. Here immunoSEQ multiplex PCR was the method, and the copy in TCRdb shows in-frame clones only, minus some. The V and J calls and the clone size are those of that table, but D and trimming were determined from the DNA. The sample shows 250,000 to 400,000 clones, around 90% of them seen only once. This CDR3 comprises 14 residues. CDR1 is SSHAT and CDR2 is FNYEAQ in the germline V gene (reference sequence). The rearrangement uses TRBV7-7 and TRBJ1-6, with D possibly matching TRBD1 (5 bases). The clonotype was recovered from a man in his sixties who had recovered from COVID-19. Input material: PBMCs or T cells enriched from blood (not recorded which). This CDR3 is CASSPREFNSPLHF. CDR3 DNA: TGTGCTAGCAGTCCCAGGGAATTCAATTCACCCCTCCACTTT.